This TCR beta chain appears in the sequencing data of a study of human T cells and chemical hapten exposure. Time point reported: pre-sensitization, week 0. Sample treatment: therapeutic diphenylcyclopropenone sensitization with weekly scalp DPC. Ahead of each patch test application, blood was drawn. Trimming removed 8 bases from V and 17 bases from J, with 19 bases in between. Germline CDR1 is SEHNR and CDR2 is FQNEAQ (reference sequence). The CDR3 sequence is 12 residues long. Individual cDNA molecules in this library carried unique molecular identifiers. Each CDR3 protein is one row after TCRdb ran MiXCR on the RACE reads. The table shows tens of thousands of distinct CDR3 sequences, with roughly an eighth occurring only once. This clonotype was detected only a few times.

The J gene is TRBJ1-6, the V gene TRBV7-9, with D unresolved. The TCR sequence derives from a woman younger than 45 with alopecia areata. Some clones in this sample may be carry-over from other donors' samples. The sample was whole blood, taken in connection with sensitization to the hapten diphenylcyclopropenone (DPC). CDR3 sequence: CASGPAASFFHF. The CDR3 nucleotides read TGTGCCAGCGGTCCCGCGGCCTCCTTTTTCCACTTT. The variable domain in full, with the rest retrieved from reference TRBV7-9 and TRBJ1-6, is DTGVSQNPRHKITKRGQNVTFRCDPISEHNRLYWYRQTLGQGPEFLTYFQNEAQLEKSRLLSDRFSAERPKGSFSTLEIQRTEQGDSAMYLCASGPAASFFHFGNGTRLTVT.